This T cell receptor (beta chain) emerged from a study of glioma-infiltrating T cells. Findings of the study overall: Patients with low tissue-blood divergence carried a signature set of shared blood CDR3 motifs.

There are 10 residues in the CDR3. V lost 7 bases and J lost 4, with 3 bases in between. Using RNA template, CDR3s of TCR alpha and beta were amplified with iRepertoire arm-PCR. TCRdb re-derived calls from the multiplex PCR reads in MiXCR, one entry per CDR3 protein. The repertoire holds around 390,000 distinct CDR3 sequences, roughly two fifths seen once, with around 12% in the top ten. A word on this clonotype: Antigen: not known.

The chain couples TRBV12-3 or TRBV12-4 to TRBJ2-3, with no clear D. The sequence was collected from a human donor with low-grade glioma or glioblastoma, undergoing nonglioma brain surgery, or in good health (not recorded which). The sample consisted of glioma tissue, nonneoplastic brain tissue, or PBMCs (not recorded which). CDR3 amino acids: CASMADTQYF. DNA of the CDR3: TGTGCCAGCATGGCAGATACGCAGTATTTT.